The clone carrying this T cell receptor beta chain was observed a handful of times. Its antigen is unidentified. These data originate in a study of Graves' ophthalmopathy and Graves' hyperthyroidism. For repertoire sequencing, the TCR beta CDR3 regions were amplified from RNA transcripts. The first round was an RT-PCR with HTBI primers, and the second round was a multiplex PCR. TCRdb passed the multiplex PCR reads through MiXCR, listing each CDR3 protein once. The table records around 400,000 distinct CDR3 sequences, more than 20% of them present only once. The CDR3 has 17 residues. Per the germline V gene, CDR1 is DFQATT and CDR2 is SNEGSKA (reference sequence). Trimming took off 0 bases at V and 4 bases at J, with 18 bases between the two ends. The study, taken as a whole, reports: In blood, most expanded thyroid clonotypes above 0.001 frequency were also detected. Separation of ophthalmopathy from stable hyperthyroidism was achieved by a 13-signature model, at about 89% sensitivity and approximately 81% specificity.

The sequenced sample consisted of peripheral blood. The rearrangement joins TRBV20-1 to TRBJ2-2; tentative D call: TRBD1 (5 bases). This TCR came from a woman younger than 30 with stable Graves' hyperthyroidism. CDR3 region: CSARDFITGLRTGELFF. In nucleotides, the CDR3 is TGCAGTGCTAGAGATTTCATAACAGGTTTGCGCACCGGGGAGCTGTTTTTT.